This passage covers 11 T cell receptor beta chains from one sample sequenced in a study of blood T cell repertoires in COVID-19. Measured with immunoSEQ multiplex PCR; TCRdb has only the in-frame clones, and not every one. The table includes some 320,000 clones, more than 75% detected once. The sequencing sample was made of PBMCs or T cells enriched from blood (not recorded which). These TCRs come from a man in his fifties or sixties who had recovered from COVID-19.

This clone showed up just a few times. The rearrangement joins TRBV3-1 (or the pseudogene TRBV3-2) to TRBJ1-3, with unresolved D. Trimming pared 5 bases from V and 2 bases from J, leaving 10 bases between. In germline, CDR1 is LGHDT, CDR2 YNNKEL (reference sequence). This CDR3 has 14 residues. CDR3 sequence reads: CASSGLGAGNTIYF. The DNA of the CDR3 is TGTGCCAGCAGCGGACTTGGGGCTGGAAACACCATATATTTT.

The gene calls are TRBV3-1 (or the pseudogene TRBV3-2) and TRBJ2-1; D is ambiguous. In germline, CDR1 is LGHDT, CDR2 YNNKEL (reference sequence). The V end was cut by 1 base, the J end by 9 bases, with 16 bases between. The CDR3 has 15 residues. The CDR3 spells CASSQVSALWSEQFF. In DNA, the CDR3 is TGTGCCAGCAGCCAAGTCTCGGCGCTTTGGAGTGAGCAGTTCTTC.

This chain connects TRBV27 to TRBJ1-6; 8 bases fit TRBD1. CDR1 and CDR2 from the germline V gene are MNHEY and SMNVEV (reference sequence). After removal of 5 bases from V and 10 bases from J, the junction contained 10 bases not matched to a gene. The CDR3 has 15 residues. The DNA of the CDR3 is TGTGCCAGCAGTCGAGGACAGGGTTTTGTCTCACCCCTCCACTTT. This sequence encodes CASSRGQGFVSPLHF.

The chain uses TRBV10-3 and TRBJ1-2; 9 bases fit TRBD1. Trimming cost V 3 bases and J 7 bases; bases outside gene matches: 18. There are 18 residues in the CDR3. The germline gives CDR1 ENHRY, CDR2 SYGVKD. CDR3 nucleotide sequence: TGTGCCATCAGTGAAAGTCTCATTGTTGGACAGGGGAGATCTGGCTACACCTTC. Translated, it gives CAISESLIVGQGRSGYTF.

This chain joins TRBV2 and TRBJ2-3; 9 nucleotides line up with TRBD2. Germline V CDR1 and CDR2: SNHLY, FYNNEI. V lost 5 bases to trimming and J lost 1 base; unmatched junction nucleotides: 7. The CDR3 runs to 16 residues. The CDR3 sequence is CASSRSPSGGTDTQYF. The CDR3 coding sequence is TGTGCCAGCAGTAGGTCCCCTAGCGGGGGCACAGATACGCAGTATTTT.

The CDR3 DNA reads TGTGCCAGCAGCTTAACTTTAGCAGATACGCAGTATTTT. Its protein is CASSLTLADTQYF. This chain connects TRBV11-2 to TRBJ2-3; D remains unclear. V lost 2 bases and J lost 4, with 7 bases in between. The CDR3 has 13 amino acids. The V gene's germline CDR1 is SGHAT and CDR2 FQNNGV.

This chain uses TRBV24-1 with TRBJ2-7, with 7 nucleotides matching TRBD2. This CDR3 is 15 amino acids long. Germline V gene sequence: CDR1 KGHDR, CDR2 SFDVKD. J was trimmed by 4 bases and V by 2 bases; bases with no gene match: 7. Written as DNA, the CDR3 is TGTGCCACCAGTGATTCCGAGGGAGGGCCGTACGAGCAGTACTTC. This codes for CATSDSEGGPYEQYF.

In the case of this clone: Other DNA sequences in this specimen translate into the identical CDR3. The chain is built from TRBV30 and TRBJ1-1, with a tentative D call TRBD1 (6 bases). The CDR3 sequence is 11 residues long. Germline assignment: CDR1 GTSNPN and CDR2 SVGIG (reference sequence). Trimming took off 4 bases at V and 5 bases at J, with 8 bases between the two ends. The CDR3 region is CAWNRETEAFF. Here the CDR3 DNA reads TGTGCCTGGAACAGGGAGACTGAAGCTTTCTTT.

The J gene is TRBJ2-2, the V gene TRBV7-2; unclear D gene. The germline CDR1 and CDR2 sequences are SGHTA and FQGNSA. Trimming took 5 bases from V and 0 from J, leaving 10 bases between them. CDR3 length: 15 residues. CDR3 nucleotide sequence: TGTGCCAGCAGCCCCGTCCGTTCGAACACCGGGGAGCTGTTTTTT. This encodes CASSPVRSNTGELFF. The complete variable domain, with remaining parts taken from reference TRBV7-2 and TRBJ2-2, reads GAGVSQSPSNKVTEKGKDVELRCDPISGHTALYWYRQSLGQGLEFLIYFQGNSAPDKSGLPSDRFSAERTGGSVSTLTIQRTQQEDSAVYLCASSPVRSNTGELFFGEGSRLTVL.

The V and J genes are TRBV19 and TRBJ2-7; TRBD2 is a possible D gene (5 bases). This CDR3 has 13 amino acids. Trimming removed 3 bases at V and 3 bases at J, with 9 bases between. Per the germline V gene, CDR1 is LNHDA and CDR2 is SQIVND (reference sequence). The CDR3 nucleotides are TGTGCCAGTAGTATTCGAGAGGGCTACGAGCAGTACTTC. Translating it yields CASSIREGYEQYF.

The V gene is TRBV5-5, the J gene TRBJ1-5; D unclear. The germline V gene has CDR1 SGHKS and CDR2 YYEKEE (reference sequence). V lost 1 base and J lost 3, with 11 bases in between. The CDR3 consists of 15 residues. The CDR3: CASSLIDLPNQPQHF. CDR3 in DNA: TGTGCCAGCAGCTTGATAGATTTGCCCAATCAGCCCCAGCATTTT.